These 25 T cell receptor beta chains were all obtained from the same sample, sequenced in a study of regulatory T cells in long-lasting Graves disease. Time point: persistent/refractory GD, antithyroid drugs over 5 years with positive TRAb. Isolated PBMC RNA provided the starting material for the TCR library. Construction of TCR beta libraries relied on iRepertoire HTBI primers and on Arm-PCR targeting CDR3 regions. TCRdb reprocessed the multiplex PCR reads via MiXCR and lists one record per CDR3 protein. The sample gives around 300,000 distinct CDR3 sequences, roughly 21% of which show up once; 56% is in the top ten. Sample: peripheral blood mononuclear cells (PBMCs), taken when the disease was refractory, from a patient treated with antithyroid drugs. The receptor set was obtained from a female donor with Graves disease.

This clonotype was seen more than once but under ten times. The genes are TRBV5-1 and TRBJ2-5; D is unclear. From germline, CDR1 is SGHRS and CDR2 YFSETQ. The CDR3 covers 14 residues. With 3 bases removed from V and 8 bases from J, the gap between germline ends came to 17 bases. This CDR3 reads CASSSERSGATQYF. For the CDR3, the DNA is TGCGCCAGCAGCTCTGAACGTTCAGGTGCAACCCAGTACTTC.

In the case of this clonotype: Possible read error: a much larger clone is one base away. The chain recombines TRBV5-4 with TRBJ1-1; weak D call: TRBD1 (6 bases). This CDR3 spans 16 amino acids. Germline CDR1 and CDR2: SGHNT and YYREEE (reference sequence). The CDR3 is CASSSLDSPMNTEALF. CDR3 DNA: TGTGCCAGCAGCTCATTGGACAGCCCTATGAACACTGAAGCTCTCTTT.

This clonotype was detected a few times. The CDR3 DNA reads TGCGCCAGCAGCCCGGAAGGACTAGCGGGAACCTACGAGCAGTACTTC. This translates into CASSPEGLAGTYEQYF. This sequence joins TRBV5-1 and TRBJ2-7; the match to TRBD2 covers 12 bases. V dropped 4 bases and J dropped 2; count of bases not matched to a gene: 7. There are 16 residues in the CDR3. Per the germline V gene, CDR1 is SGHRS and CDR2 is YFSETQ. The variable domain in full, with the rest retrieved from reference TRBV5-1 and TRBJ2-7, is KAGVTQTPRYLIKTRGQQVTLSCSPISGHRSVSWYQQTPGQGLQFLFEYFSETQRNKGNFPGRFSGRQFSNSRSEMNVSTLELGDSALYLCASSPEGLAGTYEQYFGPGTRLTVT.

A few counts support this clonotype. The chain employs TRBV6-1 and TRBJ2-7; 10 nucleotides line up with TRBD1. V lost 6 bases and J lost 6; bases outside the gene matches: 5. Germline V gene sequence: CDR1 MNHNS, CDR2 SASEGT. CDR3 size: 13 residues. The CDR3 bases are TGTGCCAGCAGCCCCGGGGACAGGGGCGAGCAGTACTTC. Amino acids: CASSPGDRGEQYF.

The chain uses TRBV20-1 and TRBJ1-3, with D unresolved. CDR3 size: 12 residues. V lost 4 bases, J lost 1 base, and 5 bases lay in between. The germline gives CDR1 DFQATT, CDR2 SNEGSKA (reference sequence). The CDR3 DNA is TGCAGTGCTAAAGGTTCTGGAAACACCATATATTTT. Encoded protein: CSAKGSGNTIYF.

V and J are TRBV30 and TRBJ2-5, with TRBD2 matching 11 bases. The V and J ends lost 5 bases and 2 bases, in that order; junction bases with no gene match: 16. Germline assignment: CDR1 GTSNPN and CDR2 SVGIG (reference sequence). CDR3 size: 18 residues. The CDR3, as DNA: TGTGCCTGGCTCCTCCCCCCTACTAGCGGGAGTAATCAAGAGACCCAGTACTTC. Encoded protein: CAWLLPPTSGSNQETQYF.

This sequence joins TRBV6-2 or TRBV6-3 and TRBJ2-5; TRBD1 matches at 9 bases. From germline, CDR1 is MNHEY and CDR2 SVGEGT. V lost 8 bases and J lost 5; bases outside the gene matches: 6. The CDR3 has 13 residues. The CDR3 DNA reads TGTGCCAGCGGCACAGGGGGCGGCGAGACCCAGTACTTC. Translating it yields CASGTGGGETQYF.

The rearrangement joins TRBV27 to TRBJ1-1; D remains ambiguous. The CDR3 contains 15 residues. Germline loops: CDR1 MNHEY, CDR2 SMNVEV (reference sequence). V dropped 0 bases and J dropped 0 bases, with 8 bases sitting between them. CDR3 region: CASSLSRGVNTEAFF. CDR3 DNA sequence: TGTGCCAGCAGTTTATCGCGCGGAGTGAACACTGAAGCTTTCTTT.

This sequence joins TRBV20-1 and TRBJ2-5; perhaps TRBD1 as D (6 bases). The length of the CDR3 is 14 residues. V lost 0 bases to trimming and J lost 2 bases, with 10 bases between them. From germline, CDR1 is DFQATT and CDR2 SNEGSKA (reference sequence). The CDR3 coding sequence is TGCAGTGCTAGAGAAGGGACATTACAAGAGACCCAGTACTTC. It is translated as CSAREGTLQETQYF.

Concerning this clonotype itself: This may be a read error: a much more frequent sequence differs by one nucleotide. The rearrangement joins TRBV28 to TRBJ2-7; 12 bases match TRBD2. The CDR3 contains 15 residues. Germline-derived CDR1 and CDR2 are MDHEN and SYDVKM. V trimming: 2 bases; J trimming: 3 bases; junction bases outside the gene matches: 2. The CDR3 DNA follows: TGTGCCAGCAGTTTACGGACTAGCGGGAACTACGAGCAGTACTTC. Its protein is CASSLRTSGNYEQYF.

The rearrangement links TRBV7-8 to TRBJ2-7, with TRBD1 matching over 9 bases. Trimming took 5 bases from V and 2 from J; bases not matched to a gene: 10. This CDR3 has 16 residues. Germline CDR1 and CDR2: SGHVS and FQNEAQ. The CDR3 DNA sequence: TGTGCCAGCAGCCCCCGTCTGGGACAGGGTCCCTACGAGCAGTACTTC. Translation gives CASSPRLGQGPYEQYF. The full variable domain, with the rest looked up from reference TRBV7-8 and TRBJ2-7, is GAGVSQSPRYKVAKRGQDVALRCDPISGHVSLFWYQQALGQGPEFLTYFQNEAQLDKSGLPSDRFFAERPEGSVSTLKIQRTQQEDSAVYLCASSPRLGQGPYEQYFGPGTRLTVT.

The sample holds a few counts of this clonotype. This sequence joins TRBV28 and TRBJ1-2; 8 bases match TRBD1. Germline assignment: CDR1 MDHEN and CDR2 SYDVKM. The CDR3 totals 13 residues. J was trimmed by 6 bases and V by 2 bases; bases with no gene match: 2. The CDR3 is CASSLDRGDGYTF. The DNA of the CDR3 is TGTGCCAGCAGTTTAGACAGGGGTGATGGCTACACCTTC.

This clonotype was detected once. This rearrangement joins TRBV15 to TRBJ1-1; D may be TRBD1 (5 bases). The CDR3 loop spans 13 amino acids. The V and J ends lost 8 bases and 0 bases respectively, with 10 bases between them. Germline V gives CDR1 LNHNV, CDR2 YYDKDF (reference sequence). The CDR3 DNA sequence: TGTGCCACCGGGCGGGGGTTGAACACTGAAGCTTTCTTT. As protein: CATGRGLNTEAFF.

The chain employs TRBV12-3 or TRBV12-4 and TRBJ2-5; possible D gene TRBD2, 5 bases. The CDR3 has 16 amino acids. V was shortened by 6 bases and J by 5 bases, with 22 bases between the two germline ends. DNA for the CDR3: TGTGCCAGCAGGGTATATCCGGGAACTTGGAAGGAGACCCAGTACTTC. The encoded protein is CASRVYPGTWKETQYF.

CDR3 nucleotide sequence: TGTGCCATCAACAGCAGCCCTGGGGATCAGCCCCAGCATTTT. This gives the protein CAINSSPGDQPQHF. The V gene is TRBV10-3, the J gene TRBJ1-5; D gene ambiguous. The germline CDR1 and CDR2 sequences are ENHRY and SYGVKD. Trimming removed 7 bases from V and 5 bases from J, with 15 bases in between. The CDR3 extends over 14 amino acids.

This clonotype was seen ten or more times. The V gene is TRBV28, the J gene TRBJ2-5; 8 bases fit TRBD2. Germline CDR1 reads MDHEN; CDR2 reads SYDVKM. The CDR3 is 15 amino acids. V was pared by 6 bases and J by 4 bases, with 10 bases of the junction left unmatched. The chain's CDR3 is CASSPRVAGRETQYF. Written as DNA, the CDR3 is TGTGCCAGCAGCCCGCGAGTAGCGGGACGAGAGACCCAGTACTTC.

This clonotype was picked up many times. This chain connects TRBV27 to TRBJ1-1, with a possible D match to TRBD1 (6 bases). The CDR3 contains 14 residues. Germline loops: CDR1 MNHEY, CDR2 SMNVEV (reference sequence). V was clipped by 2 bases and J by 5 bases, with 12 bases between them. The CDR3 protein is CASSLKQGDTEAFF. In DNA, the CDR3 is TGTGCCAGCAGTTTAAAACAGGGCGATACTGAAGCTTTCTTT.

This chain uses TRBV20-1 with TRBJ1-1, with a possible D match to TRBD1 (5 bases). The CDR3 is 15 amino acids. Trimming removed 3 bases at V and 5 bases at J, with 19 bases between. CDR1 is DFQATT and CDR2 is SNEGSKA in the germline V gene (reference sequence). The CDR3 loop is CSARPGDRGGTEAFF. The CDR3 coding sequence is TGCAGTGCTAGGCCTGGCGATCGGGGGGGGACTGAAGCTTTCTTT.

This clonotype was counted only a few times. The V and J genes are TRBV20-1 and TRBJ2-7; weak D call: TRBD2 (6 bases). The germline V and J ends were trimmed by 3 bases and 5 bases, with 14 bases remaining between them. The CDR3 runs 13 residues. Germline lookup yields CDR1 DFQATT and CDR2 SNEGSKA (reference sequence). This chain's CDR3 is CSASREFGDEQYF. CDR3 bases: TGCAGTGCTAGCCGGGAGTTCGGCGACGAGCAGTACTTC.

The gene calls are TRBV7-2 and TRBJ1-3; D unresolved. This CDR3 is 17 amino acids long. Trimming removed 4 bases at V and 0 bases at J, with 16 bases between. In germline, CDR1 is SGHTA, CDR2 FQGNSA. CDR3 protein: CASSYLEGPPSGNTIYF. The CDR3 DNA reads as TGTGCCAGCAGCTACCTGGAAGGGCCCCCCTCTGGAAACACCATATATTTT.

This rearrangement joins TRBV30 to TRBJ2-3; TRBD2 aligns across 14 bases. In germline, CDR1 is GTSNPN, CDR2 SVGIG (reference sequence). Trimming took 7 bases from V and 4 from J; bases not matched to a gene: 16. The CDR3 is 18 residues long. The CDR3: CASEILEGLAGVADTQYF. The CDR3, as DNA: TGTGCCTCCGAAATCCTCGAGGGACTAGCGGGAGTGGCAGATACGCAGTATTTT. The full variable domain, with the rest looked up from reference TRBV30 and TRBJ2-3, is SQTIHQWPATLVQPVGSPLSLECTVEGTSNPNLYWYRQAAGRGLQLLFYSVGIGQISSEVPQNLSASRPQDRQFILSSKKLLLSDSGFYLCASEILEGLAGVADTQYFGPGTRLTVL.

The rearrangement links TRBV10-3 to TRBJ2-2; TRBD1 matches at 7 bases. Germline V gene sequence: CDR1 ENHRY, CDR2 SYGVKD. This CDR3 is built from 16 residues. Germline trimming cut 0 bases from V and 5 bases from J; bases unmatched to any gene: 6. The CDR3 loop reads CAISESDRLTTGELFF. CDR3 in DNA: TGTGCCATCAGTGAGTCGGACAGGCTTACTACCGGGGAGCTGTTTTTT.

The chain is built from TRBV5-1 and TRBJ2-3; the match to TRBD2 covers 8 bases. The length of the CDR3 is 16 residues. The germline gives CDR1 SGHRS, CDR2 YFSETQ. V was clipped by 3 bases and J by 0 bases; unmatched bases: 6. In DNA, the CDR3 is TGCGCCAGCAGCTCTCCAGCGGGGGCTAGCACAGATACGCAGTATTTT. Its protein product is CASSSPAGASTDTQYF.

This clonotype has just a few counts. The rearrangement uses TRBV7-9 and TRBJ2-7, with 8 nucleotides matching TRBD1. The germline V gene has CDR1 SEHNR and CDR2 FQNEAQ (reference sequence). This CDR3 is built from 16 residues. The ends lost 1 base at V and 5 bases at J; junction bases unmatched: 10. In DNA, the CDR3 is TGTGCCAGCAGCTTAGGATACGGGACAGGAGTGAACGAGCAGTACTTC. Its translation is CASSLGYGTGVNEQYF.

This clonotype was picked up many times. V gene TRBV15 combines with J gene TRBJ2-4, with D perhaps matching TRBD1 (5 bases). This CDR3 spans 13 amino acids. Germline CDR1 reads LNHNV; CDR2 reads YYDKDF (reference sequence). V was pared by 0 bases and J by 11 bases, with 11 bases between. CDR3 DNA sequence: TGTGCCACCAGCAGAGACAGGGATCAGGTTCAGTACTTC. Translation: CATSRDRDQVQYF.